Shown below are 25 T cell receptor beta chains from a single sample sequenced in a study of T cells in Graves' hyperthyroidism and ophthalmopathy. Researchers amplified the TCR beta CDR3 regions from RNA transcripts. When the TCR CDR3 underwent first-round RT-PCR, the HTBI primer set was used. TCRdb reprocessed the multiplex PCR reads via MiXCR and lists one record per CDR3 protein. There are some 580,000 distinct CDR3 sequences in the sample; 16% occur only once, and about 3.5% lies in the top ten. What was sequenced was blood. Receptor source: a middle-aged woman with Graves' ophthalmopathy.

In DNA form, the CDR3 reads TGCAGTGCTAGACTTCCCTCTACCTACGAGCAGTACTTC. The encoded protein is CSARLPSTYEQYF. This chain joins TRBV20-1 and TRBJ2-7; D is uncertain. V lost 2 bases and J lost 2, with 10 bases in between. The CDR3 spans 13 residues. CDR1 is DFQATT and CDR2 is SNEGSKA in the germline V gene (reference sequence).

The table lists this clonotype with a count of one. The rearrangement links TRBV3-1 to TRBJ2-1, with 15 bases aligning to TRBD2. V was clipped by 0 bases and J by 6 bases; unmatched bases: 3. The CDR3 sequence is 17 residues long. The germline V gene has CDR1 LGHDT and CDR2 YNNKEL (reference sequence). The CDR3 loop is CASSQEGLAGGLNEQFF. The CDR3 DNA sequence: TGTGCCAGCAGCCAAGAAGGACTAGCGGGAGGGCTCAATGAGCAGTTCTTC.

The genes are TRBV29-1 and TRBJ2-1; 7 nucleotides match TRBD2. Trimming cost V 7 bases and J 3 bases; bases outside gene matches: 9. Germline V CDR1 and CDR2: SQVTM, ANQGSEA. The CDR3 is made up of 14 amino acids. CDR3: CSGKLATYYNEQFF. Written as DNA, the CDR3 is TGCAGCGGCAAACTAGCGACCTACTACAATGAGCAGTTCTTC.

In its sample, this clonotype was seen many times. The chain is built from TRBV24-1 and TRBJ2-1; 7 positions agree with TRBD2. Germline V gene data show CDR1 as KGHDR and CDR2 as SFDVKD. J was trimmed by 5 bases and V by 0 bases; bases with no gene match: 9. The CDR3 runs 17 residues. The CDR3 bases are TGTGCCACCAGTGATTTGCCGATGGTTGGGGGGGACAATGAGCAGTTCTTC. Amino acid sequence: CATSDLPMVGGDNEQFF.

In its sample, this clonotype was seen many times. V and J are TRBV2 and TRBJ2-5; no definite D call. The CDR3 is 13 amino acids. CDR1 SNHLY and CDR2 FYNNEI come from the germline V gene. V lost 1 base, J lost 6 bases, and 9 bases lay in between. The CDR3 DNA reads TGTGCCAGCAGTGAAGGCGAGGTACAGACCCAGTACTTC. Its translation is CASSEGEVQTQYF.

In the case of this clonotype: This may be a read error, as it is one base from a much larger clone. This sequence joins TRBV2 and TRBJ2-1; D unresolved. The germline V gene encodes CDR1 SNHLY and CDR2 FYNNEI. Trimming stripped 8 bases from V and 10 bases from J, with 15 bases between. CDR3 length equals 12 residues. The CDR3 DNA reads TGTGCCAGCGGCATTACGTCTCTAGAGCAGTTCTTC. Its translation is CASGITSLEQFF.

The chain has TRBV18 and TRBJ1-4; no firm D call. The length of the CDR3 is 14 residues. V shed 5 bases and J shed 5 bases, with 12 bases lying between them. The germline CDR1 and CDR2 sequences are KGHSH and LQKENI. The CDR3 sequence is CASSFTGNNEKLFF. DNA for the CDR3: TGTGCCAGCTCATTTACCGGGAACAATGAAAAACTGTTTTTT.

The genes are TRBV14 and TRBJ2-3; the match to TRBD2 covers 15 bases. Germline CDR1 is SGHDN and CDR2 is FVKESK. The CDR3 has 20 amino acids. Losses at the gene ends were 1 base for V and 3 bases for J; bases not matched to a gene: 11. Here the CDR3 reads CASSQVRWTSGRATTDTQYF. CDR3 bases: TGTGCCAGCAGCCAAGTGCGGTGGACTAGCGGGAGGGCCACGACAGATACGCAGTATTTT.

This clonotype was detected only a few times. V gene TRBV19 combines with J gene TRBJ2-1; 9 nucleotides agree with TRBD2. V shed 3 bases, J shed 0 bases, and the junction held 3 bases outside the gene matches. The CDR3 covers 16 residues. CDR1 and CDR2 from the germline V gene are LNHDA and SQIVND (reference sequence). CDR3 nucleotide sequence: TGTGCCAGTAGTATCCTTAGCGGGAGCTCCTACAATGAGCAGTTCTTC. Amino acid sequence: CASSILSGSSYNEQFF.

This clonotype was counted only a few times. The V gene is TRBV9, the J gene TRBJ2-1; 10 nucleotides match TRBD2. The junction had 2 bases not matched to a gene; V was cut back by 4 bases and J by 4 bases. CDR1 is SGDLS, CDR2 YYNGEE, per germline. The CDR3 length is 14 residues. This CDR3 is CASSKLAGYNEQFF. The CDR3 nucleotides are TGTGCCAGCAGCAAACTAGCGGGGTACAATGAGCAGTTCTTC. The complete variable domain, with remaining parts taken from reference TRBV9 and TRBJ2-1, reads DSGVTQTPKHLITATGQRVTLRCSPRSGDLSVYWYQQSLDQGLQFLIQYYNGEERAKGNILERFSAQQFPDLHSELNLSSLELGDSALYFCASSKLAGYNEQFFGPGTRLTVL.

In its sample, this clonotype was seen many times. The chain has TRBV20-1 and TRBJ2-1; perhaps D is TRBD1 or TRBD2 (5 bases each). Germline V lookup: CDR1 DFQATT, CDR2 SNEGSKA (reference sequence). The germline V and J ends were trimmed by 4 bases and 12 bases, with 10 bases remaining between them. The CDR3 contains 10 residues. The CDR3 loop reads CSATPGPQFF. The CDR3 DNA reads TGCAGTGCTACACCGGGGCCGCAGTTCTTC.

At least ten counts were recorded for this clonotype. This chain uses TRBV7-9 with TRBJ2-5; possibly TRBD1 for D (6 bases). The CDR3 has 15 amino acids. Trimming stripped 5 bases from V and 2 bases from J, with 15 bases between. From germline, CDR1 is SEHNR and CDR2 FQNEAQ (reference sequence). DNA for the CDR3: TGTGCCAGCAGCCGCCAACAGGGACCTCAAGAGACCCAGTACTTC. Residues: CASSRQQGPQETQYF.

The chain has TRBV9 and TRBJ2-1, with no clear D. Deletions cut 0 bases from V and 8 bases from J, with 18 bases between. The CDR3 length is 16 residues. Germline V gene lookup returns CDR1 SGDLS and CDR2 YYNGEE. CDR3 bases: TGTGCCAGCAGCGTAGCGTCGCTAGTAAATGGGGATGAGCAGTTCTTC. Residues: CASSVASLVNGDEQFF.

The rearrangement uses TRBV2 and TRBJ2-1, with 12 bases that match TRBD2. This CDR3 spans 14 amino acids. Losses at the gene ends were 4 bases for V and 7 bases for J; bases not matched to a gene: 2. Germline V lookup: CDR1 SNHLY, CDR2 FYNNEI. CDR3 loop: CASSASGGANEQFF. DNA of the CDR3: TGTGCCAGCAGTGCTAGCGGGGGGGCGAATGAGCAGTTCTTC.

The chain carries TRBV6-1 and TRBJ1-1, with D perhaps TRBD1 (5 bases). V was clipped by 3 bases and J by 0 bases, with 8 bases between them. CDR1 is MNHNS and CDR2 is SASEGT in the germline V gene. CDR3 length: 14 residues. CDR3 DNA sequence: TGTGCCAGCAGTGAGACAGATATGAACACTGAAGCTTTCTTT. Translated, it gives CASSETDMNTEAFF.

This clonotype was counted only a few times. The genes are TRBV6-1 and TRBJ2-2; 8 bases fit TRBD1. V shed 5 bases, J shed 2 bases, and the junction held 7 bases outside the gene matches. CDR3 length equals 16 residues. The germline gives CDR1 MNHNS, CDR2 SASEGT. Written as DNA, the CDR3 is TGTGCCAGCAGTAGAACCGGGACAGGAAACACCGGGGAGCTGTTTTTT. This encodes CASSRTGTGNTGELFF.

This clonotype was seen only a few times. The rearrangement links TRBV7-9 to TRBJ2-1, with D hard to call. CDR1 is SEHNR, CDR2 FQNEAQ, per germline (reference sequence). This CDR3 spans 18 amino acids. V dropped 3 bases and J dropped 4 bases, with 22 bases sitting between them. CDR3 sequence: CASSLTLSAEPRYNEQFF. The CDR3 nucleotides are TGTGCCAGCAGCTTGACACTGAGCGCGGAACCGCGATACAATGAGCAGTTCTTC. Full variable domain (rest looked up from reference TRBV7-9 and TRBJ2-1): DTGVSQNPRHKITKRGQNVTFRCDPISEHNRLYWYRQTLGQGPEFLTYFQNEAQLEKSRLLSDRFSAERPKGSFSTLEIQRTEQGDSAMYLCASSLTLSAEPRYNEQFFGPGTRLTVL.

The chain recombines TRBV30 with TRBJ2-2, with D possibly matching TRBD1 (5 bases). Trimming left V 5 bases short and J 2 bases short, with 9 bases between. The CDR3 runs to 13 residues. Germline-derived CDR1 and CDR2 are GTSNPN and SVGIG (reference sequence). CDR3 protein: CAWGHLNTGELFF. The CDR3 DNA is TGTGCCTGGGGACACCTTAACACCGGGGAGCTGTTTTTT.

The sample holds many counts of this clonotype. The gene calls are TRBV7-8 and TRBJ1-1, with D perhaps TRBD1 (5 bases). This CDR3 is 17 amino acids long. The V gene lost 5 bases and the J gene lost 0 bases, with 19 bases spanning the gap. Germline V gives CDR1 SGHVS, CDR2 FQNEAQ. CDR3 protein: CASSGETRQRMNTEAFF. For the CDR3, the DNA is TGTGCCAGCAGCGGTGAAACACGACAGAGAATGAACACTGAAGCTTTCTTT. Full variable domain (missing parts from reference TRBV7-8 and TRBJ1-1): GAGVSQSPRYKVAKRGQDVALRCDPISGHVSLFWYQQALGQGPEFLTYFQNEAQLDKSGLPSDRFFAERPEGSVSTLKIQRTQQEDSAVYLCASSGETRQRMNTEAFFGQGTRLTVV.

This clonotype has a handful of counts. The chain has TRBV12-3 or TRBV12-4 and TRBJ2-1, with a weak D call TRBD2 (7 bases). V lost 3 bases to trimming and J lost 7 bases, with 19 bases between them. The CDR3 loop spans 16 amino acids. The CDR3 spells CASSLGGGERPNEQFF. CDR3 in DNA: TGTGCCAGCAGTTTGGGAGGGGGAGAGAGGCCGAATGAGCAGTTCTTC.

This clonotype was picked up many times. The chain has TRBV30 and TRBJ1-3; D gene unclear. The CDR3 extends over 13 amino acids. CDR1 is GTSNPN, CDR2 SVGIG, per germline (reference sequence). V lost 0 bases to trimming and J lost 3 bases, with 6 bases between them. In nucleotides, the CDR3 is TGTGCCTGGAGTGTTCAGTTTGGAAACACCATATATTTT. This translates into CAWSVQFGNTIYF.

This clonotype was seen many times. The genes are TRBV7-2 and TRBJ2-1, with D perhaps TRBD2 (6 bases). CDR3 length: 16 residues. CDR1 and CDR2 from the germline V gene are SGHTA and FQGNSA. Trimming removed 5 bases at V and 3 bases at J, with 17 bases between. The CDR3 reads CASSRGGGWIYNEQFF. The CDR3 coding sequence is TGTGCCAGCAGCCGAGGTGGGGGGTGGATCTACAATGAGCAGTTCTTC.

This clonotype was recorded a few times. The V call is TRBV7-2, the J call TRBJ2-3; 7 nucleotides agree with TRBD2. The V and J ends lost 0 bases and 7 bases, in that order; junction bases with no gene match: 1. The CDR3 totals 13 residues. The germline V gene has CDR1 SGHTA and CDR2 FQGNSA. This CDR3 is CASSLAGGHTQYF. The CDR3 bases are TGTGCCAGCAGCTTAGCGGGAGGGCATACGCAGTATTTT.

The V call is TRBV27, the J call TRBJ2-2; TRBD2 matches at 7 bases. The germline CDR1 and CDR2 sequences are MNHEY and SMNVEV (reference sequence). The CDR3 has 15 residues. Unmatched junction bases numbered 7, after V lost 3 bases and J lost 6 bases. CDR3 nucleotide sequence: TGTGCCAGCAGTTTTTGGGGGGGGTTTGCCGGGGAGCTGTTTTTT. It yields the protein CASSFWGGFAGELFF.

This clonotype turned up a few times. This chain links TRBV20-1 with TRBJ1-5, with TRBD1 identical over 7 bases. This CDR3 is 15 amino acids long. The J segment lost 3 bases and the V segment lost 0 bases, leaving 5 bases of the junction unmatched. From germline, CDR1 is DFQATT and CDR2 SNEGSKA (reference sequence). The CDR3 is CSARDLTGNNQPQHF. CDR3 in DNA: TGCAGTGCTAGAGATCTGACAGGGAACAATCAGCCCCAGCATTTT.